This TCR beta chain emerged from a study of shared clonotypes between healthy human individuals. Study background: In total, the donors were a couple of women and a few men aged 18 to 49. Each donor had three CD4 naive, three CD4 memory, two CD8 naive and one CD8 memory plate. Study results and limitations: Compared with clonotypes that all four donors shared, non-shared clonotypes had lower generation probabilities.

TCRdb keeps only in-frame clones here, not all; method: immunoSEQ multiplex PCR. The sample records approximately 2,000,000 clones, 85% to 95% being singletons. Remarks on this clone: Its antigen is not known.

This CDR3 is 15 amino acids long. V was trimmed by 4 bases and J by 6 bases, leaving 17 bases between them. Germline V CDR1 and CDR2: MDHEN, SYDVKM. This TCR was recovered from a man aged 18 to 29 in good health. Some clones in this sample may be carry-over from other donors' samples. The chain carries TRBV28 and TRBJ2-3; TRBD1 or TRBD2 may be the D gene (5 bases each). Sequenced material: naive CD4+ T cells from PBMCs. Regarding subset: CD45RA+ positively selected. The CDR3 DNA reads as TGTGCCAGCAGTTCCCCTGAGGGGAAGTCGGATACGCAGTATTTT. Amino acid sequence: CASSSPEGKSDTQYF.